A selection of T cell receptor beta chains follows, all from one sample in a study of T cells in Graves' hyperthyroidism and ophthalmopathy. TCRdb recomputed calls from the multiplex PCR reads with MiXCR, one row per CDR3 protein. The sample has more than 550,000 distinct CDR3 sequences, less than 45% seen once; the top ten hold more than 7%. The sample comprised peripheral blood or thyroid tissue (not recorded which). These receptor sequences come from an adult man with Graves' disease, either hyperthyroidism or ophthalmopathy (not recorded which). CDR3s include the opening cysteine and the closing phenylalanine or tryptophan. Each record gives: V gene, J gene, CDR3 protein.

>TRBV7-2|TRBJ1-6
CASSLAAVKNSPLHF
>TRBV9|TRBJ1-5
CASSARDQGAIGQPQHF
>TRBV12-3/TRBV12-4|TRBJ1-5
CASSPGQGVGQPQHF
>TRBV2|TRBJ2-5
CASSRTIGQETQYF
>TRBV29-1|TRBJ1-1
CSVEKGGGVNTEAFF
>TRBV10-3|TRBJ2-7
CAISDRGQGYEQYF
>TRBV10-3|TRBJ1-6
CASSLRGQLESPLHF
>TRBV19|TRBJ1-1
CARTGYMDTEAFF
>TRBV12-3/TRBV12-4|TRBJ1-6
CASSLSGQGFSPLHF
>TRBV5-4|TRBJ2-5
CAGSPRDVRETQYF
>TRBV29-1|TRBJ1-2
CSAPGQGLYGYTF
>TRBV9|TRBJ1-2
CASSQEEDYGYTF
>TRBV7-6|TRBJ1-1
CASSLEPQGSEAFF
>TRBV15|TRBJ2-7
CATSTLSGGSPSYEQYF
>TRBV24-1|TRBJ1-1
CATKRTGKYTEAFF
>TRBV7-2|TRBJ2-5
CASSLDRPQYF
>TRBV20-1|TRBJ1-1
CSASRWSRGANTEAFF
>TRBV20-1|TRBJ2-7
CSARPSGRVYEQYF
>TRBV7-9|TRBJ1-4
CASSGQGYEKLFF
>TRBV15|TRBJ1-1
CATSSRANTEAFF
>TRBV7-2|TRBJ2-5
CASNADPQTDFQETQYF
>TRBV29-1|TRBJ1-3
CSLKGFGNTIYF
>TRBV7-9|TRBJ1-2
CASNTGAAGYTF
>TRBV5-1|TRBJ1-1
CASKRWTGYEGNTEAFF
>TRBV2|TRBJ1-1
CASRLQGVNTEAFF
>TRBV7-9|TRBJ1-1
CASSQDFAAVNTEAFF
>TRBV29-1|TRBJ1-1
CSGTTGNTEAFF
>TRBV19|TRBJ1-5
CASSPSRVGRPRHF
>TRBV6-6|TRBJ1-2
CASSYAPVVGYTF
>TRBV5-5|TRBJ2-5
CASSFSIGRVPYQETQYF
>TRBV5-1|TRBJ1-2
CASSPGVSNGYTF
>TRBV7-2|TRBJ1-4
CASSATGVEKLFF
>TRBV2|TRBJ1-1
CASSDPGTGGSGEAFF
>TRBV7-9|TRBJ2-5
CASSLLGDETQYF
>TRBV10-3|TRBJ2-6
CAISEMDRVPGANVLTF
>TRBV2|TRBJ2-7
CASRKTTGHEQYF
>TRBV2|TRBJ1-6
CASSEHGQNNSPLHF
>TRBV29-1|TRBJ1-6
CSAGGTKGGSPLHF
>TRBV7-2|TRBJ1-2
CASSFNPGGDGYTF
>TRBV14|TRBJ1-6
CASSRGQEQSLHF
>TRBV4-2|TRBJ1-1
CASSQGGGVDTEAFF
>TRBV29-1|TRBJ1-1
CSVYRGTEAFF
>TRBV10-3|TRBJ1-2
CASTGGANYGYTF
>TRBV20-1|TRBJ2-5
CSARKGQEQETQYF
>TRBV29-1|TRBJ1-4
CSVIQGQGQEKLFF
>TRBV27|TRBJ1-2
CASSPTRGQGGGYTF
>TRBV7-7|TRBJ2-7
CASSLGQGNYEQYF
>TRBV29-1|TRBJ1-2
CSVNTGIHGYTF
>TRBV12-3/TRBV12-4|TRBJ1-2
CASSLAQGIENYGCTF
>TRBV6-5|TRBJ2-2
CASSYREHRELFF
>TRBV12-3/TRBV12-4|TRBJ1-1
CASSVGTGVESFF
>TRBV7-2|TRBJ1-5
CASSLFGQGQPQHF
>TRBV7-9|TRBJ2-7
CASIELRTYEQYF